The 4 T cell receptor beta chains given below trace back to one sample, sequenced in a study of early T cells in non-severe SARS-CoV-2 infection. Using its own MiXCR run on the 5' RACE reads, TCRdb lists one record per CDR3 protein. The data contain about 72,000 distinct CDR3 sequences, 10% of them singletons. Sample: whole blood, taken at baseline. Receptor source: an adult who was a healthcare worker with PCR-confirmed SARS-CoV-2 infection or an uninfected control (not recorded which).

This clonotype was detected ten times or more. V gene TRBV7-9 combines with J gene TRBJ1-2; D is undetermined. V dropped 2 bases and J dropped 4 bases, with 14 bases sitting between them. This CDR3 contains 15 residues. Germline CDR1 reads SEHNR; CDR2 reads FQNEAQ (reference sequence). CDR3 coding DNA: TGTGCCAGCAGCTTACAACAGCAAACCGTCTATGGCTACACCTTC. Protein product: CASSLQQQTVYGYTF.

This clonotype was detected only a few times. V usage is TRBV6-2 or TRBV6-3 and J usage is TRBJ2-5; 14 nucleotides agree with TRBD2. This CDR3 comprises 16 residues. V lost 8 bases and J lost 2; bases outside the gene matches: 7. Germline loops: CDR1 MNHEY, CDR2 SVGEGT. The CDR3 here is CASRGLAGDPQETQYF. CDR3 DNA: TGTGCCAGCCGGGGACTAGCGGGGGATCCACAAGAGACCCAGTACTTC.

There are a few counts of this clonotype. The rearrangement joins TRBV30 to TRBJ2-5; D is ambiguous. This CDR3 spans 12 amino acids. The germline V gene encodes CDR1 GTSNPN and CDR2 SVGIG (reference sequence). With 4 bases removed from V and 5 bases from J, the gap between germline ends came to 11 bases. DNA of the CDR3: TGTGCCTGGAAAACAACCGGGGAGACCCAGTACTTC. Protein product: CAWKTTGETQYF.

The sample holds a few counts of this clonotype. This sequence joins TRBV5-1 and TRBJ2-3; the match to TRBD2 covers 11 bases. Looked up from germline, CDR1 is SGHRS and CDR2 is YFSETQ. V was pared by 2 bases and J by 4 bases, with 6 bases of the junction left unmatched. The length of the CDR3 is 16 residues. CDR3 coding DNA: TGCGCCAGCAGCTTCCAGACTAGCGGGGCCTCAGATACGCAGTATTTT. It specifies CASSFQTSGASDTQYF.